This record concerns one T cell receptor beta chain sequence. Its antigen is unknown. These data are taken from a study of TIL therapy for anti-PD-1-resistant metastatic lung cancer. Overall study context: Most patients had lung adenocarcinoma. Study findings and constraints: This highly selected cohort may not generalize to typical lung cancer patients.

Time point noted: pre-treatment sample, taken before nivolumab and TIL therapy. Most excised metastases sampled were pleural nodules or supraclavicular lymph nodes. The V end lost 5 bases, the J end lost 4 bases, and 23 bases lay between the germline ends. This CDR3 contains 17 residues. CDR1 and CDR2 from the germline V gene are SGHTA and FQGNSA. The libraries were made with immunoSEQ v3. Repertoires were generated with immunoSEQ multiplex PCR, while TCRdb's copy carries only in-frame clones and drops some. Found here are 95,000 or so clones, under 70% of them singletons; the top ten hold about 10%. Sequenced material: tumor tissue, taken at baseline. The rearrangement uses TRBV7-2 and TRBJ1-2, with D perhaps matching TRBD1 (5 bases). This clonotype originated in a person aged 25-85 years with non-small cell lung cancer. The CDR3 DNA sequence: TGTGCCAGCAGCCTAGGCGGAGTATCAGGGCGCGGCTATGGCTACACCTTC. This translates into CASSLGGVSGRGYGYTF.